A selection of T cell receptor beta chains follows, all from one sample in a study of blood T cell repertoires in COVID-19. Sequencing was performed with immunoSEQ multiplex PCR; in TCRdb, only in-frame clones are kept and a portion is missing. The repertoire includes under 300,000 clones, approximately 87% of them detected once, and less than 6% sits in the top ten. Specimen: peripheral blood. Receptors originate from a man aged 55 to 70 who had recovered from COVID-19. The CDR3 runs from the conserved cysteine through the conserved F or W. Each record gives: J gene, V gene, CDR3 protein.

TRBJ1-1 | TRBV7-8 | CASSLAGGGTEAFF
TRBJ2-7 | TRBV28 | CASSLGVGDRTYEQYF
TRBJ2-7 | TRBV7-2 | CASGDGLAATYEQYF
TRBJ2-7 | TRBV27 | CASSFGYEQYF
TRBJ2-5 | TRBV5-1 | CASSSLSGGAGGTQYF
TRBJ2-5 | TRBV11-2 | CASSLQGVGQETQYF
TRBJ2-2 | TRBV11-2 | CASSPPPGHGKNTGELFF
TRBJ2-1 | TRBV10-3 | CAISVGSPSGGADVHEQFF
TRBJ1-4 | TRBV7-9 | CASSLGGTAVEKLFF
TRBJ2-1 | TRBV18 | CASSQGLAGGWFAYNEQFF
TRBJ2-6 | TRBV5-1 | CASSFRGGDSGANVLTF
TRBJ2-2 | TRBV27 | CASSLAGQSTGELFF
TRBJ2-5 | TRBV20-1 | CSAQKQETQYF
TRBJ2-1 | TRBV6-5 | CASRSRGGSPGEQFF
TRBJ1-1 | TRBV11-2 | CASSLVGRLNTEAFF
TRBJ2-3 | TRBV6-6 | CASSVQGRDTQYF
TRBJ2-2 | TRBV5-1 | CASSALAGITGELFF
TRBJ2-1 | TRBV7-3 | CASSRTGGEYNEQFF
TRBJ1-6 | TRBV19 | CASSLGQGGSPLHF
TRBJ2-7 | TRBV5-4 | CASSLGRERGEQYF
TRBJ2-3 | TRBV27 | CASSPGFPDTQYF
TRBJ1-4 | TRBV7-9 | CASSLGGVTNEKLFF